The 5 T cell receptor beta chains below come from one sample, sequenced in a study of shared clonotypes between healthy human individuals. Libraries were prepared by immunoSEQ multiplex PCR; TCRdb keeps only in-frame clonotypes and omits some of them. The sample has about 980,000 clones; 76% are singletons. Sequencing was performed on memory CD4+ T cells sorted from blood. The subset is: CD45RA-negative fraction. The receptors were gathered from a man younger than 35 in good health.

V is TRBV19 and J is TRBJ1-5; weak D call: TRBD1 (5 bases). This CDR3 region has 14 residues. V was trimmed by 7 bases and J by 6 bases, leaving 16 bases between them. Per germline, CDR1 LNHDA and CDR2 SQIVND (reference sequence). As DNA, the CDR3 is TGTGCCAGTATGGGGCAGGGAAACGGTCAGCCCCAGCATTTT. Translated: CASMGQGNGQPQHF.

This rearrangement joins TRBV10-3 to TRBJ2-7; TRBD2 matches 7 bases. Trimming cost V 6 bases and J 1 base; bases outside gene matches: 6. The germline gives CDR1 ENHRY, CDR2 SYGVKD. This CDR3 region has 14 residues. Here the CDR3 reads CAISYRRESYEQYF. The CDR3 DNA reads TGTGCCATCAGCTACCGGCGGGAGTCCTACGAGCAGTACTTC.

This clone was picked up a small number of times. This chain uses TRBV6-5 with TRBJ1-1; 11 nucleotides line up with TRBD1. The ends lost 7 bases at V and 4 bases at J; junction bases unmatched: 5. The CDR3 totals 14 residues. CDR1 is MNHEY, CDR2 SVGAGI, per germline. The CDR3 DNA reads TGTGCCAGCATGGCCGGGACAGGGGGCACTGAAGCTTTCTTT. Protein product: CASMAGTGGTEAFF.

This clone has just a few counts. The chain uses TRBV2 and TRBJ2-7; D remains ambiguous. CDR1 is SNHLY and CDR2 is FYNNEI in the germline V gene. This CDR3 is built from 11 residues. Deletions cut 5 bases from V and 3 bases from J, with 5 bases between. CDR3 nucleotides: TGTGCCAGCAGTTCCTTCTACGAGCAGTACTTC. This encodes CASSSFYEQYF. Complete variable domain (other parts from reference TRBV2 and TRBJ2-7): EPEVTQTPSHQVTQMGQEVILRCVPISNHLYFYWYRQILGQKVEFLVSFYNNEISEKSEIFDDQFSVERPDGSNFTLKIRSTKLEDSAMYFCASSSFYEQYFGPGTRLTVT.

This clone turned up a few times. The chain links TRBV6-1 to TRBJ1-2, with 9 bases identical to TRBD1. V shed 5 bases and J 4 bases; nucleotides not matched to a gene: 5. Germline loops: CDR1 MNHNS, CDR2 SASEGT. This CDR3 region has 14 residues. The CDR3 here is CASSYTGGTYGYTF. CDR3 nucleotide sequence: TGTGCCAGCAGTTATACAGGGGGCACCTATGGCTACACCTTC.